This TCR beta chain is drawn from a study of T-cell memory formation after mild COVID-19. Turning to the study itself: Clusters were largely donor specific.

Germline loops: CDR1 SGHNT, CDR2 YYREEE (reference sequence). The CDR3 extends over 14 amino acids. Germline trimming cut 5 bases from V and 8 bases from J; bases unmatched to any gene: 8. Using constant-segment primers, 5'RACE produced TCR alpha and TCR beta cDNA libraries carrying sample barcodes and UMIs. TCRdb recomputed calls from the 5' RACE reads with MiXCR, one row per CDR3 protein. This table holds approximately 150,000 distinct CDR3 sequences, about a fifth found once. This chain joins TRBV5-4 and TRBJ1-2, with 11 bases aligning to TRBD1. This clonotype was sampled from an adult woman who had mild COVID-19 (a few samples of this study predate the infection). Cell type and time point are not known. Sequenced material: PBMCs or a T cell subset sorted from them (not recorded which). The CDR3: CASRTGTGGRGYTF. The CDR3 nucleotides are TGTGCCAGCAGAACCGGGACAGGGGGGAGAGGCTACACCTTC.